This is a list of T cell receptor beta chains from one sample in a study of cytomegalovirus exposure and HLA in healthy donors. Here immunoSEQ multiplex PCR was the method, and the copy in TCRdb shows in-frame clones only, minus some. The sample yields under 60,000 clones, almost 85% seen once. Sequences were obtained from PBMCs. These receptors were collected from a man aged 50 or older in good health and CMV-seronegative. CDR3s include the opening cysteine and the closing phenylalanine or tryptophan. D genes are given only for firm matches. The size entry is marked missing in some rows and otherwise reads once, few, many or a size class.

V	D	size	J	CDR3	DNA
TRBV18	.	.	TRBJ1-2	CASSPVTGSNYGYTF	TGTGCCAGCTCACCAGTGACGGGTTCTAACTATGGCTACACCTTC
TRBV6-5	TRBD1	once	TRBJ2-7	CASSYSIGTANYEQYF	TGTGCCAGCAGTTACTCGATTGGGACAGCGAACTACGAGCAGTACTTC
TRBV13	TRBD2	.	TRBJ2-1	CASSLLVTRLAGNEQFF	TGTGCCAGCAGCTTACTCGTCACTAGACTAGCGGGCAATGAGCAGTTCTTC
TRBV4-1	TRBD2	few	TRBJ2-1	CASSQEASGGYTEQFF	TGCGCCAGCAGCCAAGAAGCGAGCGGGGGGTATACTGAGCAGTTCTTC
TRBV5-5	.	once	TRBJ2-7	CASSLGGAFTQQYF	TGTGCCAGCAGCTTAGGGGGGGCATTTACTCAGCAGTACTTC
TRBV4-3	.	.	TRBJ1-1	CASSQWTLTEAFF	TGCGCCAGCAGCCAATGGACTCTCACTGAAGCTTTCTTT
TRBV5-1	.	.	TRBJ2-2	CASSLTHTGELFF	TGCGCCAGCAGCTTAACTCACACCGGGGAGCTGTTTTTT
TRBV6-5	TRBD1	.	TRBJ1-2	CASSSNDRGYGYTF	TGTGCCAGCAGCTCTAATGACAGGGGGTATGGCTACACCTTC
TRBV28	.	.	TRBJ1-2	CASSYLRARGGRGRADGYTF	TGTGCCAGCAGCTACCTCCGGGCCCGGGGGGGGAGGGGACGGGCGGACGGCTACACCTTC
TRBV14	.	once	TRBJ1-1	CASSQEVITGEAFF	TGTGCCAGCAGCCAAGAGGTTATAACAGGTGAAGCTTTCTTT
TRBV25-1	.	.	TRBJ2-2	CASTSTGELFF	TGTGCCAGCACCTCGACCGGGGAGCTGTTTTTT
TRBV28	.	.	TRBJ1-6	CASSFVGGFSPLHF	TGTGCCAGCAGTTTCGTCGGGGGGTTTTCACCCCTCCACTTT
TRBV29-1	.	.	TRBJ1-2	CSVPKAGEGGYTF	TGCAGCGTCCCAAAGGCTGGGGAGGGCGGCTACACCTTC
TRBV7-7	.	.	TRBJ2-5	CASSLRGVQETQYF	TGTGCCAGCAGCTTACGGGGAGTACAAGAGACCCAGTACTTC
TRBV6-1	TRBD1	.	TRBJ1-2	CASSSGGAGYGYTF	TGTGCCAGCAGCTCAGGGGGCGCCGGGTATGGCTACACCTTC
TRBV5-4	TRBD2	.	TRBJ2-7	CASSSGTSVYEQYF	TGTGCCAGCAGCTCTGGGACTAGCGTTTACGAGCAGTACTTC
TRBV5-4	TRBD2	.	TRBJ2-7	CASRQRGGRNEQYF	TGTGCCAGCAGGCAGCGGGGGGGCCGTAACGAGCAGTACTTC
TRBV10-1	.	few	TRBJ1-2	CASSELDGGQDYGYTF	TGCGCCAGCAGTGAGCTCGACGGGGGGCAGGACTATGGCTACACCTTC
TRBV10-3	TRBD2	.	TRBJ2-3	CAISPEGTSGGADTDTQYF	TGTGCCATCAGCCCAGAGGGGACTAGCGGGGGGGCCGACACAGATACGCAGTATTTT
TRBV13	TRBD1	.	TRBJ1-2	CASSQQGANYGYTF	TGTGCCAGCAGCCAACAGGGGGCTAACTATGGCTACACCTTC
TRBV9	TRBD1	few	TRBJ1-2	CASRDTPGQGRVRYTF	TGTGCCAGCAGGGACACCCCGGGACAGGGTCGGGTGCGCTACACCTTC